The sequence of this T cell receptor beta chain was determined in a study of blood T cell repertoires in COVID-19. TCRdb's table, derived via immunoSEQ multiplex PCR, lists solely in-frame clones and lacks some. Of about 230,000 clones in the sample, approximately 80% were seen once. The CDR3 extends over 14 amino acids. Germline assignment: CDR1 SGHNT and CDR2 YYREEE (reference sequence). V dropped 3 bases and J dropped 3; count of bases not matched to a gene: 3. This chain uses TRBV5-4 with TRBJ1-5; 7 nucleotides line up with TRBD1. Material for sequencing was peripheral blood. The receptor's source is a woman between 50 and 59 years old with acute or convalescent COVID-19. In DNA, the CDR3 is TGTGCCAGCAGCTCCGGACAGGCCAATCAGCCCCAGCATTTT. It specifies CASSSGQANQPQHF.